This T cell receptor beta chain was found in a study of shared clonotypes between healthy human individuals. Across the study: Samples came from a couple of female and three male donors aged 18 to 49. Study observations and caveats: Clonotype sharing across donors was expected to vary with sequencing depth. A reduction in generation probabilities was seen for non-shared clonotypes relative to those shared by all four donors.

Authors' data handling: Filtering differed since immunoSEQ provided only junctions, with no quality scores. The method was immunoSEQ multiplex PCR; TCRdb's version includes in-frame clones alone and lacks a portion of them. The D gene and trimming were derived from the DNA, and the V and J assignments and clone size from that table. Of a few million clones in the sample, around 95% are singletons; the top ten hold 1.5% to 2%. Positive CCR7 selection of CD45RO-negative cells yielded the naive CD8 cells, and terminally differentiated effector memory CD45RA+ cells were excluded. Germline V gives CDR1 SGDLS, CDR2 YYNGEE. This CDR3 contains 14 residues. Trimming stripped 6 bases from V and 4 bases from J, with 16 bases between. In regard to this clone: Its antigen is unidentified.

The material sequenced was naive CD8+ T cells from PBMCs. The TCR sequence derives from a man aged 18-30 years in good health. Some clones in this sample may be carry-over from other donors' samples. The J gene is TRBJ1-2, the V gene TRBV9; the D is unclear. CDR3 sequence reads: CASTLSPSAYGYTF. The DNA of the CDR3 is TGTGCCAGCACCTTATCACCCAGTGCCTATGGCTACACCTTC.